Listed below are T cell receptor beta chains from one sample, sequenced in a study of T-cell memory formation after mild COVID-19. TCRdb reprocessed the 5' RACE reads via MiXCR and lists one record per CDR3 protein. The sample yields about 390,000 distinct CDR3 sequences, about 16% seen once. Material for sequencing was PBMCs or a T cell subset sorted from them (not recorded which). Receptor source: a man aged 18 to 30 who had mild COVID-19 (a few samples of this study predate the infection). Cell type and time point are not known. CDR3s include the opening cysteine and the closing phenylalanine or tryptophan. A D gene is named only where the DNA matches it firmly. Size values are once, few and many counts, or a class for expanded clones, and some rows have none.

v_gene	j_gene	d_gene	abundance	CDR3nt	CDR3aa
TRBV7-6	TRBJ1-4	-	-	TGTGCCAGCAGCTTAGGACAGGCCGGGGGTAATGAAAAACTGTTTTTT	CASSLGQAGGNEKLFF
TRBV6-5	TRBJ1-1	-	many	TGTGCCAGCAGTTACTCGGCGCGGGTAGACACTGAAGCTTTCTTT	CASSYSARVDTEAFF
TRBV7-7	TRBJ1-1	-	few	TGTGCTAGCAGCTTATCAGGGTCGGACACTGAAGCTTTCTTT	CASSLSGSDTEAFF
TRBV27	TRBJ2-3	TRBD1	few	TGTGCCAGCAGCAGGGTAGGGACAGACAGCACAGATACGCAGTATTTT	CASSRVGTDSTDTQYF
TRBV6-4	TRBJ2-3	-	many	TGTGCCAGCAGTGACTCGACCACAGATACGCAGTATTTT	CASSDSTTDTQYF
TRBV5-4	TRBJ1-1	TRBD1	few	TGTGCCAGCAGCTTACCGACAGGGGTTAACACTGAAGCTTTCTTT	CASSLPTGVNTEAFF
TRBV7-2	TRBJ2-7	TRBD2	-	TGTGCCAGCAGCCCTAGCGGGGGGTACGACGAGCAGTACTTC	CASSPSGGYDEQYF
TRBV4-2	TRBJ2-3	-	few	TGTGCCAGCAGCCAAGTGGGTGGGGCAAGCACAGATACGCAGTATTTT	CASSQVGGASTDTQYF
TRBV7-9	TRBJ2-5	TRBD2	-	TGTGCCAGCAGCTCTACGACTAGCGGGGGAGAGACCCAGTACTTC	CASSSTTSGGETQYF
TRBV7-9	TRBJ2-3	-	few	TGTGCCAGCAGCTTAGGGGTCTGGGCGGCAGATACGCAGTATTTT	CASSLGVWAADTQYF
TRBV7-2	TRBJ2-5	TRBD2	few	TGTGCCAGCAGCTTAGCGCTTAGCGGGGGGCAAGAGACCCAGTACTTC	CASSLALSGGQETQYF
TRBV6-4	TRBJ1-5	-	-	TGTGCCAGCAGTGACTCGGGGTATAGCAATCAGCCCCAGCATTTT	CASSDSGYSNQPQHF
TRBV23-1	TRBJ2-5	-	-	TGCGCCAGCAGTCAATTGGCGGGGGAGACCCAGTACTTC	CASSQLAGETQYF
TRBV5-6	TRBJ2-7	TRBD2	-	TGTGCCAGCAGCCCTAGCGGGGGGTTCTCCTACGAGCAGTACTTC	CASSPSGGFSYEQYF
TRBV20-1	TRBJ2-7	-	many	TGCAGTCTGTCCGGGGGCCACTACGAGCAGTACTTC	CSLSGGHYEQYF
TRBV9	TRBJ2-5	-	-	TGTGCCAGCAGCGTGGGGGATCAAGAGACCCAGTACTTC	CASSVGDQETQYF
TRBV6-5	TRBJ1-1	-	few	TGTGCCAGCAGTTACTCGACCAGTTACGAAGCTTTCTTT	CASSYSTSYEAFF
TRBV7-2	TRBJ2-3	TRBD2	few	TGTGCCAGCAGCTCACCCCCCGGGACTAGCGGGGGGGCAGATACGCAGTATTTT	CASSSPPGTSGGADTQYF
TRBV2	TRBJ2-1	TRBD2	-	TGTGCCACCTCCGGGACTAGCGGGCGGTCTGGTGAGCAGTTCTTC	CATSGTSGRSGEQFF
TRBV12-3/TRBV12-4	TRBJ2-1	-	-	TGTGCCAGCAGTTTAGCGGGGGGTGGGGGTGAGCAGTTCTTC	CASSLAGGGGEQFF
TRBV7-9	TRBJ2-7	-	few	TGTGCCAGCAGCTCGCTAGGTGCGGACTACGAGCAGTACTTC	CASSSLGADYEQYF
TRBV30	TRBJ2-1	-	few	TGTGCCTGGAGTGAAATCGATGAGCAGTTCTTC	CAWSEIDEQFF
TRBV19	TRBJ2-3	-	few	TGTGCCAGCGCGGGTCACAACACAGATACGCAGTATTTT	CASAGHNTDTQYF
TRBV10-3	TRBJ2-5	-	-	TGTGCCATCAGTGAGTCGGGACTAGAGACCCAGTACTTC	CAISESGLETQYF
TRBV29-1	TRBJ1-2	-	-	TGCAGCGTTGGTTGGGGGCCGGGAGGCGGCTACACCTTC	CSVGWGPGGGYTF
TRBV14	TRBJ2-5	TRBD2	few	TGTGCCAGCAGCGCCCGAGTGGGACTAACTGTCCAAGAGACCCAGTACTTC	CASSARVGLTVQETQYF
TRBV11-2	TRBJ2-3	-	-	TGTGCCAGCAGCTTTACTCGGTGGACAGATACGCAGTATTTT	CASSFTRWTDTQYF
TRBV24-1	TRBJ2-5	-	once	TGTGCCGAGGGCGGGGGCCGGCCAGAGACCCAGTACTTC	CAEGGGRPETQYF
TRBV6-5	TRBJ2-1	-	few	TGTGCCAGCAGTACCCAGTTCGGTAACAGGGTAAGGAGCACCTACAATGAGCAGTTCTTC	CASSTQFGNRVRSTYNEQFF
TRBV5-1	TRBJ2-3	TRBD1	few	TGCGCCAGCAGGACAGGGCGTGGGCCAGATACGCAGTATTTT	CASRTGRGPDTQYF
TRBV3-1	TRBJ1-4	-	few	TGTGCCAGCAGCCAAGGGCTTGTTAATGAAAAACTGTTTTTT	CASSQGLVNEKLFF
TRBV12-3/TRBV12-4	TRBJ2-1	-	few	TGTGCCAGCAGTTTACAGGGCGAGCAGTTCTTC	CASSLQGEQFF
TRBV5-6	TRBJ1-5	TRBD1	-	TGCCGGGGGGAGGGGGCCGGCAATCAGCCCCAGCATTTT	CRGEGAGNQPQHF
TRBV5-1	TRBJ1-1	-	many	TGCGCCAGCAGCCCCCTCATGAACACTGAAGCTTTCTTT	CASSPLMNTEAFF
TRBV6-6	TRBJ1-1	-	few	TGTGCCAGCAGCCCCGGGGGGGTGAGAACTGAAGCTTTCTTT	CASSPGGVRTEAFF
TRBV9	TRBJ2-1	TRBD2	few	TGTGCCAGCAGCGTAGAGGCGGGGGGGTCCACTGGGCAGTTCTTC	CASSVEAGGSTGQFF